This note documents a single T cell receptor (beta chain) sequence. No cognate antigen has been identified for it. No base qualities exist here, and no much larger clone lies one base off it. The CDR3 runs 13 amino acids, cysteine and phenylalanine included. Of all the DNA, just the CDR3 is kept, 39 bases in frame from base 1. CDR1 and CDR2 (SGHTA, FQGNSA) derive from the germline V gene. V gives up 3 bases and J gives up 2 bases, and the segment between their germline ends measures 6 bases. The trial excluded patients who had a history of autoimmune disease or were on systemic immunosuppression. Peripheral blood for TCR sequencing was collected from all dose cohorts at baseline, on cycle 4 day 1, and on cycle 7 day 1. Samples were obtained from an open-label, multicenter, first-in-human phase I dose-escalation trial of ivuxolimab. The trial enrolled adults with locally advanced or metastatic head and neck squamous cell, hepatocellular, melanoma or renal cell carcinoma. CD4+ and CD8+ T cells were sorted separately from peripheral blood before TCR sequencing.

This sample was taken from a study of OX40 agonist ivuxolimab in advanced cancers. Looking at the study overall: Ivuxolimab was a fully human IgG2 agonistic monoclonal antibody targeting the costimulatory receptor OX40 (CD134). Intravenous ivuxolimab was administered to patients every 2 weeks at six dose levels: 0.01, 0.1, 0.3, 1.5, 3 and 10 mg/kg. Of the approximately 50 dose-escalation patients, hepatocellular carcinoma was present in approximately 20, melanoma in about 15, renal cell carcinoma in 9 and head and neck cancer in 9. In the dose-escalation cohort, around four fifths of patients were male, and the mean age was 60 years with a range of roughly 20 to 79. Patients were allowed to have had prior anti-PD-1, anti-PD-L1 or anti-CTLA-4 therapy, and more than 35% of the dose-escalation patients had been treated with checkpoint inhibitors. Partial responses occurred in three dose-escalation patients: two with cutaneous melanoma and one with hepatocellular carcinoma. Peripheral TCRbeta sequencing was intended to test whether TCR sequence diversity was altered and clonal T-cell expansion was caused by ivuxolimab. The monotherapy dose-escalation portion (N = 52 patients) of the phase I ivuxolimab trial is reported in the paper. Study-wide conclusions, independent of this receptor: Clonal expansion of both CD4+ and CD8+ blood T cells was observed from baseline to week 6 at doses 0.1 to 3.0 mg/kg. In partial responders in the 0.1-3.0 mg/kg groups, normalized peripheral clonal expansion was found to be among the lowest, especially among CD8+ T cells. The antigen specificity of the clonally expanded peripheral T cells was not determined. Low levels of normalized T-cell clonal expansion were also seen in some nonresponding patients. On average, CD8+ T cells showed more expanded clones than CD4+ T cells after ivuxolimab.

Genomic DNA was extracted from sorted cells for sequencing of the TCRbeta CDR3 region. The immunoSEQ Assay was used for sequencing of TCRbeta CDR3 regions. TCRdb provides this immuneACCESS table in a form limited to in-frame rearrangements. Some clones are lacking; in checked studies, under half of them reflect an unresolved V gene, and why the rest are absent is not known. The table for this sample lists tens of thousands of clones; 82% of them were counted only once. The top ten constitute more than 1.4% of the sample. The receptor was isolated from an adult with an advanced solid tumor such as melanoma, head and neck, liver or kidney cancer. The sequence is built from TRBV7-2 and TRBJ2-3; the D gene is not confidently resolved. The starting material was CD4+ or CD8+ T cells sorted from blood, obtained in a trial of the OX40 agonist ivuxolimab. The nucleotide sequence is TGTGCCAGCAGCTTGAGTTACACAGATACGCAGTATTTT. It specifies CASSLSYTDTQYF. The full variable domain, completed from the reference TRBV7-2 and TRBJ2-3 proteins outside the CDR3, reads GAGVSQSPSNKVTEKGKDVELRCDPISGHTALYWYRQSLGQGLEFLIYFQGNSAPDKSGLPSDRFSAERTGGSVSTLTIQRTQQEDSAVYLCASSLSYTDTQYFGPGTRLTVL.